This TCR beta chain was recovered during a study of response to subunit inactivated influenza vaccine. TCRdb reprocessed the RT-PCR reads with MiXCR, giving one entry per CDR3 protein. This table holds hundreds of thousands of distinct CDR3 sequences, about 15% found once. The CDR3 extends over 15 amino acids. Germline CDR1 and CDR2: MDHEN and SYDVKM. J gave up 6 bases and V 5 bases, and 11 bases lay outside the gene matches. A few counts support this clonotype. The source material was PBMCs from blood, sampled less than 15 days before vaccination. This receptor was taken from a man in his forties or fifties who received an inactivated influenza vaccine. The gene calls are TRBV28 and TRBJ2-3; 7 bases are a match to TRBD1. CDR3 in amino acids: CASSTTGTVGDTQYF. The CDR3 region has the DNA TGTGCCAGCAGTACAACGGGGACAGTCGGTGATACGCAGTATTTT. Complete variable domain (other parts from reference TRBV28 and TRBJ2-3): DVKVTQSSRYLVKRTGEKVFLECVQDMDHENMFWYRQDPGLGLRLIYFSYDVKMKEKGDIPEGYSVSREKKERFSLILESASTNQTSMYLCASSTTGTVGDTQYFGPGTRLTVL.